The TCR beta chain under discussion was sequenced for a study of cytomegalovirus exposure and HLA in healthy donors. About the study: From HLA-typed donors, an early data release held roughly 80 million unique TCRs. Notes on the study in general: In a later analysis, most CMV-associated TCR beta chains appeared HLA-restricted. In vitro assays verified that three CMV-associated chains recognized CMV antigens specifically.

The V and J ends lost 0 bases and 11 bases respectively, with 18 bases between them. The CDR3 covers 15 residues. Per germline, CDR1 MGHRA and CDR2 YSYEKL. Points on this clone: What it binds is unknown.

The study ran its PCR with 60 Vbeta and 13 Jbeta primers. The assay was immunoSEQ multiplex PCR, and TCRdb's table has in-frame clones only and misses some. The sample carries roughly 100,000 clones, 65% to 80% recorded once. The sequenced sample consisted of PBMCs. The genes are TRBV4-1 and TRBJ2-3, with D possibly matching TRBD2 (5 bases). The source of this sequence is a male donor in good health and CMV-seronegative. CDR3 coding DNA: TGCGCCAGCAGCCAAGATATAGGGCGGGCGGTAGGGCAGTATTTT. Translation: CASSQDIGRAVGQYF.